Listed below are T cell receptor beta chains from one sample, sequenced in a study of blood T cell repertoires in COVID-19. Assay used: immunoSEQ multiplex PCR; TCRdb lists only in-frame clones, some missing. The sample has about 110,000 clones, more than 70% seen once. Source material: peripheral blood. These receptors came from a woman aged 45 to 65 with acute or convalescent COVID-19. The CDR3 runs from the conserved cysteine through the conserved F or W. The D gene is left open where the match is weak. Expanded clones get a size class; other rows say once, few or many, or leave the size out.

V	J	size	D	CDR3	DNA
TRBV12-3/TRBV12-4	TRBJ2-5	.	.	CASSLKETQYF	TGTGCCAGCAGTCTAAAAGAGACCCAGTACTTC
TRBV28	TRBJ2-6	.	.	CASYPGAGANVLTF	TGTGCCAGCTATCCGGGAGCTGGGGCCAACGTCCTGACTTTC
TRBV19	TRBJ1-5	once	TRBD1	CASSKGTAQHF	TGTGCCAGTAGTAAAGGGACAGCCCAGCATTTT
TRBV6-1	TRBJ2-7	.	TRBD2	CASSEAGGSEYYEQYF	TGTGCCAGCAGTGAAGCGGGGGGGAGCGAGTACTACGAGCAGTACTTC
TRBV2	TRBJ1-4	.	.	CASSEEWSSNEKLFF	TGTGCCAGCAGTGAAGAGTGGAGTTCTAATGAAAAACTGTTTTTT
TRBV18	TRBJ1-1	.	.	CASSSPTAMNTEAFF	TGTGCCAGCTCATCTCCGACAGCGATGAACACTGAAGCTTTCTTT
TRBV5-1	TRBJ2-1	once	.	CASSLDSLGAQYNEQFF	TGCGCCAGCAGCTTGGATTCCCTAGGGGCCCAGTACAATGAGCAGTTCTTC
TRBV12-3/TRBV12-4	TRBJ1-2	.	.	CASRDREGYTF	TGTGCCAGTCGAGACCGGGAGGGCTACACCTTC
TRBV19	TRBJ1-1	.	.	CASSVSPQGEAFF	TGTGCCAGTAGTGTCTCCCCACAGGGTGAAGCTTTCTTT
TRBV6-5	TRBJ2-3	.	TRBD1	CASSSRQGSFGDTQYF	TGTGCCAGCAGTTCCCGACAGGGCAGTTTTGGAGATACGCAGTATTTT
TRBV6-1	TRBJ2-7	.	.	CASSEAHRDITSYEQYF	TGTGCCAGCAGTGAAGCACACCGGGACATCACATCCTACGAGCAGTACTTC
TRBV24-1	TRBJ1-5	few	.	CATRPSGASQPQHF	TGTGCCACCAGGCCTTCAGGGGCCAGTCAGCCCCAGCATTTT
TRBV5-1	TRBJ1-2	.	.	CASSLGSRYGYTF	TGCGCCAGCAGCTTGGGGTCGAGATATGGCTACACCTTC
TRBV2	TRBJ1-1	.	TRBD1	CASKGTGGTEAFF	TGTGCCAGCAAAGGGACAGGCGGCACTGAAGCTTTCTTT
TRBV28	TRBJ1-2	.	.	CASSLGRGYGYTF	TGTGCCAGCAGTTTAGGCAGGGGCTATGGCTACACCTTC
TRBV6-5	TRBJ1-1	.	TRBD1	CASRDRAMNTEAFF	TGTGCCAGCAGGGACAGGGCGATGAACACTGAAGCTTTCTTT
TRBV6-6	TRBJ2-1	.	.	CASSARRDNEQFF	TGTGCCAGCAGTGCCCGGCGGGACAATGAGCAGTTCTTC
TRBV5-5	TRBJ1-1	.	.	CASSLGAGMNTEAFF	TGTGCCAGCAGCTTGGGGGCGGGAATGAACACTGAAGCTTTCTTT
TRBV19	TRBJ1-4	.	TRBD1	CASSIALGQGREKLFF	TGTGCCAGTAGTATAGCCCTGGGACAGGGCCGGGAAAAACTGTTTTTT
TRBV9	TRBJ2-1	.	TRBD2	CASSRGRTSGIHEQFF	TGTGCCAGCAGCAGGGGGAGGACTAGCGGGATCCATGAGCAGTTCTTC
TRBV30	TRBJ1-5	.	.	CAWSGGADQPQHF	TGTGCCTGGTCGGGAGGGGCAGACCAGCCCCAGCATTTT
TRBV5-4	TRBJ2-1	.	.	CASSPEVGGSYNEQFF	TGTGCCAGCAGCCCCGAGGTAGGGGGCTCCTACAATGAGCAGTTCTTC
TRBV10-2	TRBJ1-6	.	.	CASSGGTEGSPLHF	TGCGCCAGCAGTGGGGGGACGGAGGGATCACCCCTCCACTTT
TRBV7-9	TRBJ2-7	.	TRBD1	CASSHQKTGVGAYEQYF	TGTGCCAGCAGCCACCAAAAGACAGGGGTGGGGGCCTACGAGCAGTACTTC
TRBV18	TRBJ2-7	few	.	CASSPPVRGGTYEQYF	TGTGCCAGCTCACCACCCGTTCGGGGTGGCACCTACGAGCAGTACTTC
TRBV19	TRBJ1-5	.	.	CASSIVGGGNQPQHF	TGTGCCAGTAGTATAGTCGGCGGGGGCAATCAGCCCCAGCATTTT
TRBV2	TRBJ2-1	few	TRBD2	CASSRLAHNEQFF	TGTGCCAGCAGCCGACTAGCCCACAATGAGCAGTTCTTC
TRBV18	TRBJ2-1	once	.	CASSPSSAVYNEQFF	TGTGCCAGCTCTCCATCTAGCGCGGTCTACAATGAGCAGTTCTTC
TRBV11-2	TRBJ2-3	.	.	CASSPSHKLEYF	TGTGCCAGCAGCCCAAGCCATAAACTGGAGTATTTT
TRBV6-1	TRBJ1-6	.	.	CASSEASTAGPLHF	TGTGCCAGCAGTGAAGCGAGTACCGCGGGGCCCCTCCACTTT
TRBV27	TRBJ2-6	.	.	CATTSEGSGANVLTF	TGTGCCACCACGTCCGAGGGATCTGGGGCCAACGTCCTGACTTTC
TRBV15	TRBJ1-2	.	TRBD1	CATSRGRDSRYGYTF	TGTGCCACCAGCAGAGGCCGGGACAGCAGATATGGCTACACCTTC
TRBV18	TRBJ1-2	.	TRBD1	CASSDGTGDVSGYTF	TGTGCCAGCTCGGATGGGACAGGGGACGTTTCTGGCTACACCTTC
TRBV9	TRBJ1-6	once	TRBD1	CASSVEAGGNSPLHF	TGTGCCAGCAGCGTAGAGGCAGGGGGGAATTCACCCCTCCACTTT
TRBV28	TRBJ1-1	.	TRBD1	CASSPRDRPSEAFF	TGTGCCAGCAGTCCGCGGGACAGGCCTTCTGAAGCTTTCTTT
TRBV11-2	TRBJ2-1	.	TRBD2	CASSLGWLTGGGEQFF	TGTGCCAGCAGCTTAGGGTGGCTAACGGGAGGTGGTGAGCAGTTCTTC
TRBV16	TRBJ1-6	.	.	CASSPRTGDSPLHF	TGTGCCAGCAGCCCCCGAACTGGTGATTCACCCCTCCACTTT
TRBV19	TRBJ2-5	.	TRBD2	CASSTAGGMRETQYF	TGTGCCAGTAGTACAGCGGGAGGGATGAGAGAGACCCAGTACTTC
TRBV30	TRBJ2-2	.	TRBD2	CAWSGRGTGELFF	TGTGCCTGGAGCGGGAGGGGTACCGGGGAGCTGTTTTTT
TRBV10-3	TRBJ1-6	.	TRBD1	CAISPSQGANSPLHF	TGTGCCATCAGCCCGAGTCAGGGGGCCAATTCACCCCTCCACTTT
TRBV5-1	TRBJ2-3	.	TRBD2	CASSSSGLAGGLSGTDTQYF	TGCGCCAGCAGCTCCTCGGGACTAGCGGGAGGCCTCAGCGGAACAGATACGCAGTATTTT
TRBV14	TRBJ2-1	.	TRBD2	CASSRQGLAGTNEQFF	TGTGCCAGCAGCCGACAAGGACTAGCGGGAACCAATGAGCAGTTCTTC
TRBV19	TRBJ2-1	.	TRBD1	CASSIPGQGRSWEQFF	TGTGCCAGTAGTATCCCGGGACAGGGGAGGTCGTGGGAGCAGTTCTTC
TRBV7-6	TRBJ1-4	.	.	CASSPDRGGGYNEKLFF	TGTGCCAGCAGCCCGGACCGCGGGGGGGGTTATAATGAAAAACTGTTTTTT
TRBV10-3	TRBJ2-4	.	.	CAISPSLVSQENIQYF	TGTGCCATCAGTCCCTCGTTAGTTTCTCAAGAAAACATTCAGTACTTC
TRBV27	TRBJ1-4	few	TRBD1	CAIPTGIIDEKLFF	TGTGCCATTCCGACAGGGATTATCGATGAAAAACTGTTTTTT
TRBV19	TRBJ2-7	.	TRBD2	CASKLSGTSSYEQYF	TGTGCCAGCAAACTGAGCGGGACCTCTTCCTACGAGCAGTACTTC
TRBV5-1	TRBJ2-7	.	.	CASSWGTESSYEQYF	TGCGCCAGCAGCTGGGGGACTGAAAGCTCCTACGAGCAGTACTTC
TRBV5-1	TRBJ2-3	.	TRBD1	CASSLTRTGTDTQYF	TGCGCCAGCAGCCTAACACGGACAGGAACAGATACGCAGTATTTT
TRBV6-5	TRBJ1-2	.	.	CASSYLSGVNYGYTF	TGTGCCAGCAGTTACCTGTCAGGGGTGAACTATGGCTACACCTTC
TRBV6-5	TRBJ1-4	.	.	CASSTDTFDEKLFF	TGTGCCAGCAGTACGGACACCTTCGATGAAAAACTGTTTTTT
TRBV5-6	TRBJ1-1	.	.	CASRSPVRVSDTEAFF	TGTGCCAGCAGGTCCCCTGTGAGGGTCTCGGACACTGAAGCTTTCTTT
TRBV21-1	TRBJ1-2	.	.	CASRTDTGMWAYGYTF	TGTGCCAGCAGGACAGATACAGGGATGTGGGCCTATGGCTACACCTTC
TRBV6-5	TRBJ2-1	.	TRBD2	CAVRTSGRINEQFF	TGTGCCGTCCGGACTAGCGGGAGGATAAATGAGCAGTTCTTC
TRBV5-1	TRBJ2-7	.	.	CATRRGGGYEQYF	TGCGCCACCCGGCGAGGGGGTGGCTACGAGCAGTACTTC
TRBV30	TRBJ2-5	.	.	CAWSVRGRYQETQYF	TGTGCCTGGAGTGTACGCGGGCGGTACCAAGAGACCCAGTACTTC
TRBV18	TRBJ1-5	.	.	CASSPDGWNQPQHF	TGTGCCAGCTCACCAGACGGGTGGAATCAGCCCCAGCATTTT
TRBV30	TRBJ1-4	.	.	CAWRNTGFDLFF	TGTGCCTGGAGGAATACAGGGTTCGACCTGTTTTTT
TRBV3-1/TRBV3-2	TRBJ1-6	.	.	CASSQDLTENSPLHF	TGTGCCAGCAGCCAAGATCTCACAGAAAATTCACCCCTCCACTTT
TRBV5-6	TRBJ1-1	once	TRBD1	CASSSPGQGGTEAFF	TGTGCCAGCAGCTCTCCGGGACAGGGAGGGACTGAAGCTTTCTTT